This entry is about one T cell receptor beta chain. This receptor's antigen is unknown. Per-base qualities were not stored, and no clone one base away is much larger. The data are from a study of T cell responses to AZD1222 COVID-19 vaccine (dated by TCRdb to the early 2020s). In the study overall: AZD1222 recipients given second doses at about 4 weeks or at about 12 weeks were pooled, since spike-specific TCR depth and breadth were not found to differ between the two schedules. TCR sequencing covered approximately 230 trial participants: 207 given two doses of AZD1222 and 26 given two doses of MenACWY control vaccine. Trial participants were enrolled into age subgroups of 18-55, 56-69 and 70-plus years, which contained 148, 28 and 57 TCR-sequenced participants, respectively. The investigation overall reported the following: Because no samples from the day 14 peak response were available, repertoires could be characterized only after the peak T cell response. In the small 56-69-year group, the increase in depth fell short of significance, most likely because of low power. CD4 TCRs associated with the vaccine covered the entire spike protein, and the dominant responses were in regions 160-218 and 743-854. A significant rise in spike-specific TCR breadth and depth was observed after two AZD1222 doses relative to day 0 and relative to MenACWY recipients. Participants were mostly white British, with more females than males. The authors suggested clonal diversity may have been underestimated. Epitopes outside the regions mutated in the B.1.351 and B.1.1.7 variants were reportedly recognized by nearly half of the unique spike-specific TCRs. Conclusions about previously exposed vaccinees are limited, since just five to seven AZD1222 recipients were seropositive for SARS-CoV-2 at baseline.

The CDR3 regions of human TCRbeta chains were analyzed by immunosequencing. The paper's processing steps were these. Repertoire TCRs were matched against a reference library of SARS-CoV-2-specific TCRs generated with the MIRA antigen-specificity platform. Breadth was defined as the fraction of unique TCRs that were SARS-CoV-2-associated, and depth was defined as the fraction of total T cells that were SARS-CoV-2-associated. Using the MIRA data, each spike-specific TCR was assigned both to the spike region to which the TCR was reactive and to a CD4 or CD8 class. Log10-transformed breadth and depth values were compared by one-way ANOVA with Sidak's multiple comparisons tests. TCRdb took over this immuneACCESS table, retaining in-frame rearrangements with V and J assigned. Such tables are incomplete; in checked studies, under half of the missing clones stem from an unresolved V gene, and the remainder is unexplained. V, J and clone size are those of that table, while D and trimming were read from the DNA. In all, the sample holds about 150,000 clones, and about 90% of those were seen once. The ten most abundant clones make up about 5.3% of the sample.

The CDR3, from cysteine to phenylalanine, totals 16 residues. Only CDR3 DNA remains: 48 bases, in frame from the first base. V and J are trimmed by 2 bases and 6 bases, and the gene matches miss 7 bases of the junction. Per the germline V gene, MNHEY is the CDR1 and SVGEGT is the CDR2. The time point label for this specimen denotes: baseline before first vaccination. Samples from vaccinated people were obtained from the UK trials COV001 and COV002, which included a single-blind randomized controlled phase 2/3 trial of AZD1222 (ChAdOx1 nCoV-19) in healthy adults. For TCRbeta chain sequencing, PBMC samples from trial participants were taken at day 0 and at day 28 after the second dose.

The chain links TRBV6-2 or TRBV6-3 with TRBJ1-5; 10 bases in the junction line up with TRBD1. Here the sequenced sample was peripheral blood, taken on day 0 of AZD1222 vaccination. This sequence was found in an adult in good health. Read as DNA, the sequence is TGTGCCAGCAGTTACGAAAGAGGGACAGGGGTTCAGCCCCAGCATTTT. Protein translation: CASSYERGTGVQPQHF.